This T cell receptor (beta chain) was observed in a study of response to subunit inactivated influenza vaccine. The CDR3 is 13 amino acids. Trimming stripped 5 bases from V and 8 bases from J, with 12 bases between. Germline V gene data show CDR1 as SGHTA and CDR2 as FQGNSA. General study results and limits: A suggestion made by the authors is that each seasonal influenza vaccination recruits few new T cells.

Comments on this clonotype: The antigen remains undetermined.

Using its own MiXCR run on the RT-PCR reads, TCRdb lists one record per CDR3 protein. The repertoire holds 500,000 to 600,000 distinct CDR3 sequences, with 14% as singletons. The sequencing here drew on PBMCs from blood, taken about 12 days after vaccination. The chain couples TRBV7-2 to TRBJ2-2; a possible D gene is TRBD2 (5 bases). This receptor was identified in a man aged 50 to 59 who received an inactivated influenza vaccine. CDR3 nucleotide sequence: TGTGCCAGCAGCAGACGGGTAGCGGGGGAGCTGTTTTTT. Translation gives CASSRRVAGELFF.